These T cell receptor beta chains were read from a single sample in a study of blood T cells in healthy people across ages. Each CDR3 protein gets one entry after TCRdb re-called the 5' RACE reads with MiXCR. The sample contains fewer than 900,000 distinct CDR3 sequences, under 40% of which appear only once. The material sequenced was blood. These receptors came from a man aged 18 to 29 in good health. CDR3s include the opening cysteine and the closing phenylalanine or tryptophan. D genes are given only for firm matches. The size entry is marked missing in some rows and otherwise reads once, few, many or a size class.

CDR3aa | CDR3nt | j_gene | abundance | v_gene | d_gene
CASSPRVTSFSEQFF | TGTGCCAGCAGCCCAAGGGTGACTAGTTTTTCTGAGCAGTTCTTC | TRBJ2-1 | . | TRBV27 | .
CATKSGSYNEQYF | TGTGCCACCAAGAGCGGCTCTTACAATGAGCAGTACTTC | TRBJ2-7 | . | TRBV15 | .
CASSLDGSSYEQYF | TGTGCCAGCAGCTTGGATGGTAGCTCCTACGAGCAGTACTTC | TRBJ2-7 | many | TRBV5-1 | .
CASVLERTDTQYF | TGTGCCAGCGTCCTGGAACGCACAGATACGCAGTATTTT | TRBJ2-3 | . | TRBV12-3/TRBV12-4 | .
CASSLSVITEAFF | TGTGCCAGCAGTTTATCAGTCATCACTGAAGCTTTCTTT | TRBJ1-1 | . | TRBV27 | .
CASSSTIVEGRYNEQFF | TGTGCCAGCAGCTCGACCATCGTAGAGGGCCGCTACAATGAGCAGTTCTTC | TRBJ2-1 | once | TRBV7-6 | .
CASRPEAFYERYF | TGTGCCAGCAGACCTGAAGCTTTCTACGAGCGGTACTTC | TRBJ2-7 | . | TRBV7-2 | .
CATSGHPSSYNSPLHF | TGTGCCACCAGCGGACACCCGAGCTCCTATAATTCACCCCTCCACTTT | TRBJ1-6 | . | TRBV15 | .
CSATTRDLGKLFF | TGCAGTGCTACCACCCGGGATCTTGGAAAACTGTTTTTT | TRBJ1-4 | . | TRBV20-1 | .
CASSLSGLAGSTDTQYF | TGTGCCAGCAGCTTAAGCGGACTAGCGGGGAGCACAGATACGCAGTATTTT | TRBJ2-3 | . | TRBV7-3 | TRBD2
CASGEGRGSNQPQHF | TGTGCCAGCGGGGAGGGTCGTGGAAGCAATCAGCCCCAGCATTTT | TRBJ1-5 | few | TRBV6-1 | .
CASSPKRVKGTTYEQYF | TGCGCCAGCAGCCCAAAGAGGGTTAAGGGGACCACCTACGAGCAGTACTTC | TRBJ2-7 | once | TRBV4-1 | .
CAIRTSGGSDTQYF | TGTGCCATCAGGACTAGCGGGGGCTCAGATACGCAGTATTTT | TRBJ2-3 | . | TRBV10-3 | TRBD2
CASSFGIRQETQYF | TGCGCCAGCAGCTTCGGGATCCGCCAAGAGACCCAGTACTTC | TRBJ2-5 | . | TRBV5-1 | .
CSARGTGRGTQYF | TGCAGTGCTAGAGGGACAGGGCGCGGGACCCAGTACTTC | TRBJ2-5 | . | TRBV20-1 | TRBD1
CSASQTGTGSQPQHF | TGCAGTGCTAGTCAAACAGGGACAGGGAGTCAGCCCCAGCATTTT | TRBJ1-5 | . | TRBV20-1 | TRBD1
CAISQGEGSYNEQYF | TGTGCCATCAGTCAAGGAGAAGGCTCCTACAATGAGCAGTACTTC | TRBJ2-7 | . | TRBV10-3 | .
CASSQTTSGGLYNEQFF | TGTGCCAGCAGCCAAACGACTAGCGGGGGCCTCTACAATGAGCAGTTCTTC | TRBJ2-1 | . | TRBV3-1 | TRBD2
CTSSPRGYGNEQYF | TGCACCAGCAGCCCGAGGGGGTACGGCAATGAGCAGTACTTC | TRBJ2-5 | . | TRBV4-3 | .
CSARDYTTQYF | TGCAGTGCCAGGGACTACACGACCCAGTACTTC | TRBJ2-5 | many | TRBV20-1 | TRBD2
CSAHSPQIEQFF | TGCAGTGCTCATAGCCCTCAAATTGAGCAGTTCTTC | TRBJ2-1 | . | TRBV20-1 | .
CSARDPDRSAFF | TGCAGTGCTAGAGACCCCGACAGGAGCGCTTTCTTT | TRBJ1-1 | . | TRBV20-1 | .
CASSWGWTSGERAEQFF | TGTGCCAGCAGCTGGGGTTGGACTAGCGGGGAGAGGGCAGAGCAGTTCTTC | TRBJ2-1 | . | TRBV5-6 | TRBD2
CASSCTSGETYEQYF | TGTGCCAGCAGCTGTACTAGCGGGGAGACCTACGAGCAGTACTTC | TRBJ2-7 | . | TRBV7-8 | TRBD2
CASSQWTVNEKLFF | TGCGCCAGCAGCCAGTGGACGGTTAATGAAAAACTGTTTTTT | TRBJ1-4 | few | TRBV4-1 | .
CASSATGGKPQHF | TGTGCCAGCAGTGCGACAGGGGGGAAGCCCCAGCATTTT | TRBJ1-5 | . | TRBV12-3/TRBV12-4 | TRBD1
CASSPRPEVSYEQYF | TGTGCCAGCAGTCCCCGACCGGAAGTAAGCTACGAGCAGTACTTC | TRBJ2-7 | . | TRBV27 | .
CSARDGDGNTEAFF | TGCAGTGCTAGAGATGGGGACGGGAACACTGAAGCTTTCTTT | TRBJ1-1 | . | TRBV20-1 | .
CSASSDSTDTQYF | TGCAGTGCTAGCTCGGATAGCACAGATACGCAGTATTTT | TRBJ2-3 | many | TRBV20-1 | .
CASSSPTGGMGNIQYF | TGTGCCAGCAGTTCCCCGACAGGGGGCATGGGGAACATTCAGTACTTC | TRBJ2-4 | few | TRBV28 | TRBD1
CASSLGTELYNEQFF | TGTGCCAGCAGCTTAGGGACTGAGTTGTACAATGAGCAGTTCTTC | TRBJ2-1 | . | TRBV7-2 | .
CASRNLPGQGQADTQYF | TGTGCCAGCAGAAACCTACCGGGACAGGGGCAGGCAGATACGCAGTATTTT | TRBJ2-3 | . | TRBV6-2/TRBV6-3 | TRBD1
CSARVGKLGYGYTF | TGCAGTGCTAGAGTGGGGAAGTTAGGCTATGGCTACACCTTC | TRBJ1-2 | . | TRBV20-1 | .
CASAQGEGRMDTEAFF | TGCGCCAGCGCACAGGGGGAAGGGAGGATGGACACTGAAGCTTTCTTT | TRBJ1-1 | . | TRBV4-1 | TRBD1
CASSAGLRNEQFF | TGTGCTAGCAGCGCAGGGCTTCGGAATGAGCAGTTCTTC | TRBJ2-1 | . | TRBV7-7 | .
CASSKGSGRNSYNEQYF | TGTGCCAGCAGCAAAGGTTCGGGCCGGAACTCCTACAATGAGCAGTACTTC | TRBJ2-7 | few | TRBV21-1 | .